This T cell receptor (beta chain) was sequenced in a study of T cell repertoires in cytomegalovirus infection. Study observations and caveats: Dominating the ex vivo response were TCR beta clonotypes that were CMV-specific and HLA-C-restricted.

This CDR3 is 17 amino acids long. The germline V and J ends were trimmed by 3 bases and 4 bases, with 21 bases remaining between them. Germline values: CDR1 SNHLY, CDR2 FYNNEI. This clonotype was counted a single time. The target antigen is unknown. MiXCR, run by TCRdb on the reads, gives a single entry per CDR3 protein. Of approximately 110,000 distinct CDR3 sequences listed, roughly 39% are singletons. The chain combines TRBV2 with TRBJ2-5, with D possibly being TRBD1 or TRBD2 (5 bases each). The clonotype comes from a human donor in good health (CMV status not recorded). Some clones in this sample may be carry-over from other donors' samples. Sequences were derived from CD8+ T cells from cultured PBMCs, sampled from culture after CMV antigen stimulation. The CDR3 DNA reads TGTGCCAGCAGTGACCCCCACACTCCCGGGGCGGGAGAGACCCAGTACTTC. Translated: CASSDPHTPGAGETQYF.